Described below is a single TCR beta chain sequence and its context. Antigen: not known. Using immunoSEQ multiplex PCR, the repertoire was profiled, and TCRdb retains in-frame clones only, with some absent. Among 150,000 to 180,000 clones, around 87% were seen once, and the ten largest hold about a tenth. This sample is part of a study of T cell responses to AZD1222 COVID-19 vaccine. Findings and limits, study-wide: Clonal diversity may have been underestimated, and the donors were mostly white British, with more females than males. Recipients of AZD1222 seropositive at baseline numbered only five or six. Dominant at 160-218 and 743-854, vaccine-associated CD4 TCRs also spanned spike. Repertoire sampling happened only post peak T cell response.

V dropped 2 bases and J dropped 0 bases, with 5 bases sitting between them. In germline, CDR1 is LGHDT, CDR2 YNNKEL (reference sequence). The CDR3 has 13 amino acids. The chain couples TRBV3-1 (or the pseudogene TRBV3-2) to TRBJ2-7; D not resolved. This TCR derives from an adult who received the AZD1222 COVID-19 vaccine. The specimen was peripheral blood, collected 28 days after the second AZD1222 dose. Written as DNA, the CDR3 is TGTGCCAGCAGCCAACGGAGCTCCTACGAGCAGTACTTC. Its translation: CASSQRSSYEQYF.